The next 20 T cell receptor beta chains were all read from a single sample in a study of T cell changes during pregnancy in multiple sclerosis. Assay used: immunoSEQ multiplex PCR; TCRdb lists only in-frame clones, some missing. Among 25,000 to 30,000 clones listed, 89% were seen once. This material consisted of CD4+ T cells from peripheral blood mononuclear cells, taken in the second trimester of pregnancy. The origin of the receptors is a female donor with multiple sclerosis, enrolled in a pregnancy study.

The chain employs TRBV20-1 and TRBJ2-1; D is undetermined. The CDR3 spans 11 residues. V lost 1 base and J lost 4, with 2 bases in between. CDR1 is DFQATT and CDR2 is SNEGSKA in the germline V gene (reference sequence). The CDR3, as DNA: TGCAGTGCTAGAGCTTACAATGAGCAGTTCTTC. Translating it yields CSARAYNEQFF.

The J gene is TRBJ1-2, the V gene TRBV18, with D maybe TRBD1 (6 bases). The germline V gene encodes CDR1 KGHSH and CDR2 LQKENI. Trimming cost V 3 bases and J 3 bases, with 11 bases left between them. The CDR3 covers 14 residues. Written as DNA, the CDR3 is TGTGCCAGCTCACCTAGACAGGATGACTATGGCTACACCTTC. Amino acid sequence: CASSPRQDDYGYTF.

The chain combines TRBV4-1 with TRBJ2-1, with TRBD2 matching 7 bases. This CDR3 has 15 residues. The J segment lost 4 bases and the V segment lost 2 bases, leaving 5 bases of the junction unmatched. The germline V gene encodes CDR1 MGHRA and CDR2 YSYEKL. The CDR3 protein is CASSQSRDYYNEQFF. The CDR3 DNA reads TGCGCCAGCAGCCAAAGCCGGGACTATTACAATGAGCAGTTCTTC.

The CDR3 sequence: CASSYSLTAIQETQYF. CDR3 DNA sequence: TGTGCCAGCAGTTACTCTTTGACAGCTATCCAAGAGACCCAGTACTTC. The chain is built from TRBV6-6 and TRBJ2-5, with a possible D match to TRBD1 (5 bases). Per the germline V gene, CDR1 is MNHNY and CDR2 is SVGAGI (reference sequence). Trimming shortened V by 0 bases and J by 1 base, and 12 bases separated the two germline ends. The CDR3 has 16 amino acids.

Here the CDR3 DNA reads TGTGCCAGCAGTAGGCGGAGCCCCTACGAGCAGTACTTC. It translates to CASSRRSPYEQYF. The V gene is TRBV28, the J gene TRBJ2-7; D unclear. V was clipped by 5 bases and J by 2 bases, with 10 bases between them. The CDR3 loop spans 13 amino acids. In germline, CDR1 is MDHEN, CDR2 SYDVKM.

The J gene is TRBJ1-2, the V gene TRBV6-1; 7 positions agree with TRBD1. V dropped 5 bases and J dropped 4; count of bases not matched to a gene: 10. The CDR3 covers 15 residues. CDR1 MNHNS and CDR2 SASEGT come from the germline V gene. The CDR3 loop reads CASSSPGTASYGYTF. The CDR3 nucleotides are TGTGCCAGCAGTTCCCCCGGGACAGCGAGCTATGGCTACACCTTC.

This clone was observed a few times. This rearrangement joins TRBV5-1 to TRBJ1-2; perhaps TRBD1 as D (5 bases). The germline V gene has CDR1 SGHRS and CDR2 YFSETQ. V was cut by 1 base and J by 6 bases, with 10 bases left in between. This CDR3 has 13 amino acids. CDR3 bases: TGCGCCAGCAGCTTGATAACAGGCCATGGCTACACCTTC. Protein: CASSLITGHGYTF.

The chain has TRBV2 and TRBJ1-6; 7 nucleotides match TRBD1. The CDR3 contains 14 residues. CDR1 is SNHLY, CDR2 FYNNEI, per germline. The V gene end was trimmed by 4 bases and the J gene end by 7 bases; junction bases not matched to a gene: 4. This chain's CDR3 is CASSVYRGNSPLHF. The CDR3 region has the DNA TGTGCCAGCAGTGTTTACAGGGGAAATTCACCCCTCCACTTT.

This chain joins TRBV28 and TRBJ2-2; a weak D match, TRBD2 (6 bases). The V and J ends lost 4 bases and 0 bases respectively, with 12 bases between them. The CDR3 length is 16 residues. Looked up from germline, CDR1 is MDHEN and CDR2 is SYDVKM. The CDR3 DNA is TGTGCCAGCAGTTGGGACTCCTCGCCGAACACCGGGGAGCTGTTTTTT. Its translation: CASSWDSSPNTGELFF.

This clone was observed a few times. V is TRBV29-1 and J is TRBJ1-2; D remains unclear. This CDR3 has 11 residues. Germline loops: CDR1 SQVTM, CDR2 ANQGSEA. CDR3 DNA: TGCGCCGAGGGTAGGGACTATGGCTACACCTTC. Translated: CAEGRDYGYTF.

This sequence joins TRBV4-3 and TRBJ1-2; tentative D call: TRBD1 (5 bases). V lost 0 bases and J 2 bases, leaving 19 bases between the germline ends. Looked up from germline, CDR1 is LGHNA and CDR2 is YSLEER. The CDR3 extends over 18 amino acids. CDR3 nucleotides: TGCGCCAGCAGCCAAGAACCGGGGGTCCGGGGCATAAACTATGGCTACACCTTC. This translates into CASSQEPGVRGINYGYTF.

The rearrangement links TRBV4-1 to TRBJ1-2; 12 bases agree with TRBD1. After removal of 4 bases from V and 2 bases from J, the junction contained 2 bases not matched to a gene. This CDR3 spans 15 amino acids. Germline CDR1 MGHRA, CDR2 YSYEKL. The chain's CDR3 is CASSPGQGANYGYTF. DNA for the CDR3: TGCGCCAGCAGCCCGGGACAGGGGGCGAACTATGGCTACACCTTC.

V and J are TRBV6-1 and TRBJ1-4; possibly TRBD1 for D (6 bases). The CDR3 length is 15 residues. From germline, CDR1 is MNHNS and CDR2 SASEGT. V was cut by 1 base and J by 2 bases, with 8 bases left in between. The CDR3 loop reads CASSEGDTTNEKLFF. CDR3 coding DNA: TGTGCCAGCAGTGAAGGGGACACGACTAATGAAAAACTGTTTTTT.

The chain is built from TRBV5-4 and TRBJ2-5, with TRBD2 matching 7 bases. The trim removed 1 base at V and 3 bases at J, leaving 3 bases unmatched. The length of the CDR3 is 14 residues. Germline V lookup: CDR1 SGHNT, CDR2 YYREEE (reference sequence). CDR3 sequence reads: CASSLSAGEETQYF. As DNA, the CDR3 is TGTGCCAGCAGCTTGTCCGCGGGGGAAGAGACCCAGTACTTC.

V gene TRBV23-1 combines with J gene TRBJ2-1; 9 bases fit TRBD2. TRBV23-1 is sorted into the ORF group, with uncertain function. The CDR3 sequence is 16 residues long. V shed 4 bases, J shed 7 bases, and the junction held 11 bases outside the gene matches. CDR3 sequence: CASSLGIGLAPNEQFF. CDR3 in DNA: TGCGCCAGCAGTCTGGGGATAGGACTAGCGCCAAATGAGCAGTTCTTC.

V is TRBV5-6 and J is TRBJ1-2; D may be TRBD1 (5 bases). The CDR3 is made up of 15 amino acids. V dropped 0 bases and J dropped 7 bases, with 16 bases sitting between them. The germline V gene has CDR1 SGHDT and CDR2 YYEEEE. CDR3 in DNA: TGTGCCAGCAGCTTGGGAAGCCCGCGGGGCTCTGGCTACACCTTC. Encoded protein: CASSLGSPRGSGYTF.

This chain connects TRBV5-1 to TRBJ2-7, with D maybe TRBD1 (5 bases). V was pared by 1 base and J by 4 bases, with 6 bases between. Looked up from germline, CDR1 is SGHRS and CDR2 is YFSETQ. CDR3 length: 12 residues. The CDR3 region has the DNA TGCGCCAGCAGCTTGCCAGGGTACGAGCAGTACTTC. It translates to CASSLPGYEQYF.

This clone was seen a single time. The chain has TRBV7-2 and TRBJ2-3; no clear D. CDR1 and CDR2 from the germline V gene are SGHTA and FQGNSA. The CDR3 consists of 13 residues. The germline V and J ends were trimmed by 3 bases and 2 bases, with 6 bases remaining between them. CDR3 sequence: CASSLIYTDTQYF. The CDR3 DNA sequence: TGTGCCAGCAGCTTGATCTACACAGATACGCAGTATTTT.

The J gene is TRBJ2-1, the V gene TRBV9; 8 positions match TRBD2. The CDR3 has 15 amino acids. The V and J ends lost 0 bases and 3 bases, in that order; junction bases with no gene match: 2. CDR1 and CDR2 (germline): SGDLS, YYNGEE. CDR3 bases: TGTGCCAGCAGCGTAGGAAGCGGGGGCTACAATGAGCAGTTCTTC. It encodes CASSVGSGGYNEQFF. Using reference TRBV9 and TRBJ2-1 for the parts outside the CDR3, the full variable domain is DSGVTQTPKHLITATGQRVTLRCSPRSGDLSVYWYQQSLDQGLQFLIQYYNGEERAKGNILERFSAQQFPDLHSELNLSSLELGDSALYFCASSVGSGGYNEQFFGPGTRLTVL.

The sample holds one count of this clone. This chain uses TRBV13 with TRBJ2-7, with TRBD2 as a possible D gene (5 bases). V gave up 5 bases and J gave up 0 bases, with 11 bases separating them. The CDR3 length is 14 residues. The germline CDR1 and CDR2 sequences are PRHDT and FYEKMQ (reference sequence). The DNA for the CDR3 is TGTGCCAGCAGCCCTAGCAGGAGCTCCTACGAGCAGTACTTC. Translated: CASSPSRSSYEQYF.